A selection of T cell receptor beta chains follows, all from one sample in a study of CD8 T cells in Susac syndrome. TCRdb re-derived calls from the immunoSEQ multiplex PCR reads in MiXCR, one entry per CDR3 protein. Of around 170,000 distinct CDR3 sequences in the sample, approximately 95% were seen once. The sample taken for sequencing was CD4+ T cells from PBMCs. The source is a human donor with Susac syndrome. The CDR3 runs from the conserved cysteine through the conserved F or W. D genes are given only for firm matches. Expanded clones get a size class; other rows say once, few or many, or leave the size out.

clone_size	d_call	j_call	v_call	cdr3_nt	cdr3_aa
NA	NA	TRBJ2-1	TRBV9	TGTGCCAGCAGCGTAGTAATGGGGAATGAGCAGTTCTTC	CASSVVMGNEQFF
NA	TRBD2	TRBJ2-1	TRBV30	TGTGCCTGGACCGGGACTAGCAGGGGGGAACGGCAGTTCTTC	CAWTGTSRGERQFF
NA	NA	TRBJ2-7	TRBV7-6	TGTGCCAGCAGCCCACAGGACTCGTCCTACGAGCAGTACTTC	CASSPQDSSYEQYF
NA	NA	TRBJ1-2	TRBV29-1	TGCAGCGTTATCTACCCCGGGCCCTCTAACTATGGCTACACCTTC	CSVIYPGPSNYGYTF
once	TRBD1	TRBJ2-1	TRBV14	TGTGCCAGCAGCCAAGATCCGGACAGGTTCCATGAGCAGTTCTTC	CASSQDPDRFHEQFF
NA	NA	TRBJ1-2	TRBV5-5	TGTGCCAGCAGCTTAACAGGAGAACTTAACTATGGCTACACCTTC	CASSLTGELNYGYTF
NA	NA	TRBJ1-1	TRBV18	TGTGCCAGCTCACAGGGAATCGTCACTGAAGCTTTCTTT	CASSQGIVTEAFF
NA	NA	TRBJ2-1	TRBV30	TGTGCCTGGACAGTTGGACACAATGAGCAGTTCTTC	CAWTVGHNEQFF
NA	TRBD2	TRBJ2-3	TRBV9	TGTGCCAGCAGCACCACCTTTAGCGGGGGGAGTAGCACAGATACGCAGTATTTT	CASSTTFSGGSSTDTQYF
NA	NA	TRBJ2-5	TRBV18	TGTGCCAGCTCACCCCCCCGGACTGAGCTAGGAGAGACCCAGTACTTC	CASSPPRTELGETQYF
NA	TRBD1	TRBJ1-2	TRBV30	TGTGCCTGGGAAGGACAGGGTGACTATGGCTACACCTTC	CAWEGQGDYGYTF
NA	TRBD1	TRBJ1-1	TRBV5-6	TGTGCCAGCAGCCGGACAGGCGTATACACTGAAGCTTTCTTT	CASSRTGVYTEAFF